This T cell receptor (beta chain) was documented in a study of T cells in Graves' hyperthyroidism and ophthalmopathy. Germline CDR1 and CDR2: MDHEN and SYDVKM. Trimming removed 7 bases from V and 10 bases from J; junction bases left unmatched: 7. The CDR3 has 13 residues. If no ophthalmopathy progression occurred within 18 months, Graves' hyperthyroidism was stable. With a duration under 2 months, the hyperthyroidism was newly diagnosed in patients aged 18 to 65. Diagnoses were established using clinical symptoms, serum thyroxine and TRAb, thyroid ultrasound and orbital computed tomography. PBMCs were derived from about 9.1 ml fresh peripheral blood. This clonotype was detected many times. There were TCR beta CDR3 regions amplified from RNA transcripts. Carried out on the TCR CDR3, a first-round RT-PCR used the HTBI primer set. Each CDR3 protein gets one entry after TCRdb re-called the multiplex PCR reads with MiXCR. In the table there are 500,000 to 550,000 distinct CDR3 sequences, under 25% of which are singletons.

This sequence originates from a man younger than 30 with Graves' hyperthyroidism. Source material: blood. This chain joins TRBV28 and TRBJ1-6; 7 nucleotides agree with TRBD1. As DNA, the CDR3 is TGTGCCAGCAATACAGGGGAAGTCTCACCCCTCCACTTT. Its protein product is CASNTGEVSPLHF.